One and the same sample provided the 10 T cell receptor beta chains below, sequenced in a study of T cell repertoires in cytomegalovirus infection. TCRdb re-called the reads with MiXCR, one entry per CDR3 protein. The top ten clones hold over 12% of a sample with hundreds of thousands of distinct CDR3 sequences, 30% to 40% of them seen once. These receptors' targets are unknown. This sample comprised cultured CD8+ T cells from PBMCs, obtained from culture after CMV antigen stimulation. These receptors were collected from a human donor in good health (CMV status not recorded). Some clones in this sample may be carry-over from other donors' samples.

In this sample, this clonotype turned up once. The chain recombines TRBV5-5 with TRBJ1-5; D remains unclear. The germline CDR1 and CDR2 sequences are SGHKS and YYEKEE (reference sequence). The V gene lost 1 base and the J gene lost 1 base, with 6 bases spanning the gap. The CDR3 sequence is 14 residues long. For the CDR3, the DNA is TGTGCCAGCAGCTTGCCGGAAAGCAATCAGCCCCAGCATTTT. It yields the protein CASSLPESNQPQHF.

Only a few counts were recorded for this clonotype. V and J are TRBV6-1 and TRBJ1-1; a possible D gene is TRBD1 (5 bases). CDR3 length equals 15 residues. Germline CDR1 is MNHNS and CDR2 is SASEGT. Trimming left V 7 bases short and J 5 bases short, with 20 bases between. The CDR3 spells CASISPPEGVTEAFF. The CDR3 DNA follows: TGTGCCAGCATCTCTCCCCCCGAAGGGGTGACTGAAGCTTTCTTT.

The sample holds many counts of this clonotype. J is TRBJ2-6 and V is TRBV6-2 or TRBV6-3; unclear D gene. Trimming cost V 5 bases and J 0 bases, with 11 bases left between them. This CDR3 is built from 16 residues. Germline V gene lookup returns CDR1 MNHEY and CDR2 SVGEGT. The CDR3 region has the DNA TGTGCCAGCAGTGACTTTCAGAGCTCTGGGGCCAACGTCCTGACTTTC. Protein: CASSDFQSSGANVLTF.

This clonotype was seen a few times. V and J are TRBV5-4 and TRBJ1-2, with 8 bases fitting TRBD1. This CDR3 has 16 amino acids. Germline V lookup: CDR1 SGHNT, CDR2 YYREEE (reference sequence). V lost 2 bases, J lost 0 bases, and 6 bases stayed unmatched. CDR3: CASSLKSGGPNYGYTF. In DNA form, the CDR3 reads TGTGCCAGCAGCTTAAAGTCAGGGGGCCCTAACTATGGCTACACCTTC.

V usage is TRBV10-3 and J usage is TRBJ2-2; 7 nucleotides line up with TRBD1. The germline V gene encodes CDR1 ENHRY and CDR2 SYGVKD. The V gene end was trimmed by 5 bases and the J gene end by 3 bases; junction bases not matched to a gene: 6. The CDR3 has 15 amino acids. The CDR3 DNA is TGTGCCATCAGTATCAGGGGGAAGGACACCGGGGAGCTGTTTTTT. It specifies CAISIRGKDTGELFF.

This chain joins TRBV7-2 and TRBJ1-3; a possible D gene is TRBD1 (5 bases). The germline V gene encodes CDR1 SGHTA and CDR2 FQGNSA. CDR3 length: 15 residues. V lost 5 bases and J 2 bases, leaving 13 bases between the germline ends. The CDR3 is CASSVSRGAGNTIYF. Here the CDR3 DNA reads TGTGCCAGCAGCGTATCAAGGGGAGCTGGAAACACCATATATTTT.

The gene calls are TRBV7-2 and TRBJ1-1; no clear D. V shed 5 bases and J shed 1 base, with 14 bases lying between them. CDR1 and CDR2 (germline): SGHTA, FQGNSA. The CDR3 totals 15 residues. The CDR3 DNA is TGTGCCAGCAGCCCCGAGTACGAGGGGAACACTGAAGCTTTCTTT. As protein: CASSPEYEGNTEAFF.

The chain carries TRBV6-5 and TRBJ2-7, with a tentative D call TRBD1 (6 bases). This CDR3 is built from 14 residues. Germline V gives CDR1 MNHEY, CDR2 SVGAGI. V was clipped by 6 bases and J by 3 bases, with 15 bases between them. The CDR3 sequence is CASSPQQGHYEQYF. The CDR3 DNA sequence: TGTGCCAGCAGCCCTCAACAGGGCCACTACGAGCAGTACTTC.

The table lists this clonotype with a few counts. This sequence joins TRBV7-6 and TRBJ2-3, with TRBD2 as a possible D gene (6 bases). There are 12 residues in the CDR3. V lost 5 bases and J lost 11, with 14 bases in between. From germline, CDR1 is SGHVS and CDR2 FNYEAQ. The CDR3: CASSGSGTEQYF. The CDR3 DNA reads TGTGCCAGCAGCGGCTCCGGGACTGAGCAGTATTTT.

This clonotype has just one count. The rearrangement uses TRBV7-9 and TRBJ2-5; D not certain. Germline CDR1 SEHNR, CDR2 FQNEAQ (reference sequence). The CDR3 spans 13 residues. Deletions cut 6 bases from V and 5 bases from J, with 13 bases between. CDR3 residues: CASSSGYAETQYF. The CDR3 region has the DNA TGTGCCAGCAGTTCCGGATACGCGGAGACCCAGTACTTC.